Presented here are 21 T cell receptor beta chains from one specimen sequenced in a study of T cell changes during pregnancy in multiple sclerosis (dated by TCRdb to the late 2010s). Library creation used the immunoSEQ multiplex PCR assay. TCRdb carries this immuneACCESS record with in-frame sequences only. Its versions omit some clonotypes, under half of them owing to an unresolved V gene in the studies checked, with the rest unexplained. The sample has about 110,000 clones on record, 80% to 95% of them singletons. The top ten clonotypes cover 1.5% of the sample. The sample here was peripheral blood, taken in the third trimester of pregnancy. The source is a female donor with multiple sclerosis, enrolled in a pregnancy study.

This rearrangement joins TRBV18 to TRBJ2-6; 9 bases match TRBD1. This CDR3 is built from 18 residues. Germline lookup yields CDR1 KGHSH and CDR2 LQKENI. Trimming cost V 3 bases and J 1 base; bases outside gene matches: 7. In nucleotides, the CDR3 is TGTGCCAGCTCACCGCGAGGGACAGGGACTTCTGGGGCCAACGTCCTGACTTTC. It encodes CASSPRGTGTSGANVLTF.

The chain carries TRBV7-7 and TRBJ2-3; D gene unclear. The CDR3 has 13 residues. The V gene lost 2 bases and the J gene lost 3 bases, with 6 bases spanning the gap. Germline assignment: CDR1 SSHAT and CDR2 FNYEAQ (reference sequence). The CDR3 nucleotides are TGTGCCAGCAGCTTAACGGGTACAGATACGCAGTATTTT. This translates into CASSLTGTDTQYF.

The rearrangement links TRBV2 to TRBJ1-2; D possibly corresponds to TRBD1 (6 bases). The CDR3 runs to 14 residues. V lost 6 bases to trimming and J lost 5 bases, with 16 bases between them. Germline assignment: CDR1 SNHLY and CDR2 FYNNEI. The CDR3: CASRGDTLKYGYTF. The CDR3 DNA reads as TGTGCCAGCAGGGGGGACACCTTGAAGTATGGCTACACCTTC.

The V call is TRBV2, the J call TRBJ2-7; 14 bases match TRBD2. Germline V gene sequence: CDR1 SNHLY, CDR2 FYNNEI. The CDR3 has 14 amino acids. Trimming removed 7 bases from V and 3 bases from J; junction bases left unmatched: 2. CDR3: CASNGLAGGYEQYF. The DNA of the CDR3 is TGTGCCAGCAATGGACTAGCGGGAGGCTACGAGCAGTACTTC.

This chain joins TRBV20-1 and TRBJ1-1; maybe TRBD1 (5 bases). This CDR3 contains 11 residues. The V end was cut by 4 bases, the J end by 4 bases, with 7 bases between. Germline CDR1 DFQATT, CDR2 SNEGSKA (reference sequence). CDR3 loop: CSATGFTEAFF. Written as DNA, the CDR3 is TGCAGTGCTACAGGGTTCACTGAAGCTTTCTTT.

The CDR3 spells CASRLQGSSYEQYF. In DNA, the CDR3 is TGTGCCAGCAGGCTACAGGGGTCCTCCTACGAGCAGTACTTC. This chain links TRBV28 with TRBJ2-7, with 7 bases aligning to TRBD1. After removal of 6 bases from V and 0 bases from J, the junction contained 5 bases not matched to a gene. The CDR3 covers 14 residues. Germline CDR1 and CDR2: MDHEN and SYDVKM.

The chain links TRBV4-2 to TRBJ1-1, with 7 nucleotides matching TRBD1. V trimming: 3 bases; J trimming: 4 bases; junction bases outside the gene matches: 5. The CDR3 extends over 14 amino acids. Germline assignment: CDR1 LGHNA and CDR2 YNFKEQ. DNA of the CDR3: TGTGCCAGCAGCCAGATCAGGGGGAGCACTGAAGCTTTCTTT. It is translated as CASSQIRGSTEAFF.

The J gene is TRBJ1-1, the V gene TRBV19, with 8 bases fitting TRBD1. The V gene's germline CDR1 is LNHDA and CDR2 SQIVND (reference sequence). The length of the CDR3 is 13 residues. The V and J ends lost 4 bases and 2 bases, in that order; junction bases with no gene match: 0. The CDR3 DNA follows: TGTGCCAGTAGTACAGGGGGCAACACTGAAGCTTTCTTT. It translates to CASSTGGNTEAFF.

This chain uses TRBV18 with TRBJ1-5; D is possibly TRBD1 (6 bases). The germline CDR1 and CDR2 sequences are KGHSH and LQKENI. V lost 0 bases, J lost 5 bases, and 20 bases lay in between. The CDR3 is made up of 18 amino acids. The CDR3 region has the DNA TGTGCCAGCTCACCACCGGGGTCATCAGGGGTCATTGATCAGCCCCAGCATTTT. This translates into CASSPPGSSGVIDQPQHF.

This chain uses TRBV7-8 with TRBJ2-7; D may be TRBD1 (6 bases). The germline V gene has CDR1 SGHVS and CDR2 FQNEAQ. The CDR3 spans 16 residues. V lost 2 bases and J 4 bases, leaving 18 bases between the germline ends. CDR3 in DNA: TGTGCCAGCAGCTTATCGCTACAGGGTTCGAGTTACGAGCAGTACTTC. It yields the protein CASSLSLQGSSYEQYF. The variable domain in full, with the rest retrieved from reference TRBV7-8 and TRBJ2-7, is GAGVSQSPRYKVAKRGQDVALRCDPISGHVSLFWYQQALGQGPEFLTYFQNEAQLDKSGLPSDRFFAERPEGSVSTLKIQRTQQEDSAVYLCASSLSLQGSSYEQYFGPGTRLTVT.

V usage is TRBV25-1 and J usage is TRBJ2-5; a possible D gene is TRBD1 (6 bases). The CDR3 extends over 11 amino acids. Germline assignment: CDR1 MGHDK and CDR2 SYGVNS. Deletions cut 8 bases from V and 2 bases from J, with 6 bases between. The CDR3 protein is CASGQQETQYF. CDR3 in DNA: TGTGCCAGCGGACAGCAAGAGACCCAGTACTTC. The variable domain in full, completed from reference TRBV25-1 and TRBJ2-5, reads EADIYQTPRYLVIGTGKKITLECSQTMGHDKMYWYQQDPGMELHLIHYSYGVNSTEKGDLSSESTVSRIRTEHFPLTLESARPSHTSQYLCASGQQETQYFGPGTRLLVL.

The rearrangement links TRBV9 to TRBJ2-2; 8 bases agree with TRBD1. Looked up from germline, CDR1 is SGDLS and CDR2 is YYNGEE. V shed 7 bases and J 3 bases; nucleotides not matched to a gene: 5. This CDR3 has 14 amino acids. CDR3 sequence reads: CASRQGAYTGELFF. The CDR3 coding sequence is TGTGCCAGCCGGCAGGGGGCGTACACCGGGGAGCTGTTTTTT.

The rearrangement links TRBV29-1 to TRBJ2-7; D may be TRBD1 (5 bases). This CDR3 comprises 13 residues. V was shortened by 4 bases and J by 0 bases, with 10 bases between the two germline ends. Germline assignment: CDR1 SQVTM and CDR2 ANQGSEA. In DNA, the CDR3 is TGCAGCGTTGGAAACGACAGCTCCTACGAGCAGTACTTC. Protein product: CSVGNDSSYEQYF.

J is TRBJ2-7 and V is TRBV25-1; 7 bases map to TRBD2. Trimming cost V 6 bases and J 5 bases; bases outside gene matches: 10. The CDR3 covers 14 residues. Germline-derived CDR1 and CDR2 are MGHDK and SYGVNS. This chain's CDR3 is CASRGAGASNEQYF. The CDR3 region has the DNA TGTGCCAGCAGGGGTGCGGGAGCATCTAACGAGCAGTACTTC.

The rearrangement links TRBV18 to TRBJ1-2; maybe TRBD1 (6 bases). This CDR3 has 15 amino acids. Trimming took 3 bases from V and 2 from J, leaving 13 bases between them. CDR1 is KGHSH, CDR2 LQKENI, per germline. The CDR3 is CASSPAMDSNYGYTF. CDR3 DNA sequence: TGTGCCAGCTCACCCGCCATGGACAGCAACTATGGCTACACCTTC.

The chain is built from TRBV5-4 and TRBJ1-3; possibly TRBD1 for D (6 bases). Trimming pared 4 bases from V and 4 bases from J, leaving 9 bases between. The germline V gene encodes CDR1 SGHNT and CDR2 YYREEE (reference sequence). The CDR3 loop spans 13 amino acids. Here the CDR3 DNA reads TGTGCCAGCAGCAGGGGGTCAGGAAACACCATATATTTT. This gives the protein CASSRGSGNTIYF.

This clone was detected only once. This chain links TRBV9 with TRBJ1-1; D is unclear. V gave up 4 bases and J gave up 4 bases, with 11 bases separating them. In germline, CDR1 is SGDLS, CDR2 YYNGEE. The CDR3 sequence is 13 residues long. The DNA for the CDR3 is TGTGCCAGCAGCTTTTCGGCGGGCACTGAAGCTTTCTTT. It specifies CASSFSAGTEAFF.

The chain employs TRBV2 and TRBJ2-3; possible D gene TRBD2, 5 bases. Trimming took 8 bases from V and 3 from J, leaving 9 bases between them. CDR1 and CDR2 from the germline V gene are SNHLY and FYNNEI. The CDR3 has 12 amino acids. The DNA for the CDR3 is TGTGCCAGCGGACTGGAGACAGATACGCAGTATTTT. Translated, it gives CASGLETDTQYF.

This chain links TRBV7-8 with TRBJ1-1, with TRBD1 matching 7 bases. Germline V gene lookup returns CDR1 SGHVS and CDR2 FQNEAQ. The CDR3 totals 14 residues. The trim removed 1 base at V and 6 bases at J, leaving 5 bases unmatched. Here the CDR3 DNA reads TGTGCCAGCAGCTTAGAGGCCAGGGGGTCTGAAGCTTTCTTT. This codes for CASSLEARGSEAFF.

The J gene is TRBJ2-7, the V gene TRBV18; 9 bases match TRBD2. The CDR3 consists of 15 residues. Per the germline V gene, CDR1 is KGHSH and CDR2 is LQKENI. V dropped 2 bases and J dropped 4; count of bases not matched to a gene: 6. CDR3 coding DNA: TGTGCCAGCTCACCAGGTAGCGGGAGCGGATACGAGCAGTACTTC. Its translation is CASSPGSGSGYEQYF.

This clone showed up just once. The chain joins TRBV5-1 to TRBJ2-5, with D perhaps TRBD2 (6 bases). Trimming pared 2 bases from V and 2 bases from J, leaving 10 bases between. This CDR3 region has 14 residues. Germline lookup yields CDR1 SGHRS and CDR2 YFSETQ. The CDR3 sequence: CASSLPLAQETQYF. CDR3 coding DNA: TGCGCCAGCAGCTTACCCCTAGCGCAAGAGACCCAGTACTTC.